This T cell receptor beta chain was identified during a study of T cell repertoires in cytomegalovirus infection. Study-wide background: Evidence of both CMV infection and a matching HLA type came from public TCR beta signatures. General study findings and limits: HLA-C-restricted, CMV-specific TCR beta clonotypes were dominant ex vivo.

TCRdb re-called the reads with MiXCR, one entry per CDR3 protein. The table includes roughly 51,000 distinct CDR3 sequences, roughly 20% detected once. J was trimmed by 10 bases and V by 2 bases; bases with no gene match: 9. Germline-derived CDR1 and CDR2 are MNHEY and SMNVEV (reference sequence). The CDR3 sequence is 14 residues long. In its sample, this clonotype was seen many times. Its antigen is as yet unknown. Here the sequenced sample was CD8+ T cells from cultured PBMCs, taken from culture after CMV antigen stimulation. This TCR came from a human donor in good health (CMV status not recorded). Some clones in this sample may be carry-over from other donors' samples. The V call is TRBV27, the J call TRBJ1-1; 8 nucleotides line up with TRBD1. The CDR3, as DNA: TGTGCCAGCAGTTTAGGGACAGGTACCCAAGGAGCTTTCTTT. Amino acids: CASSLGTGTQGAFF.